A selection of T cell receptor beta chains follows, all from one sample in a study of T cell responses to AZD1222 COVID-19 vaccine. TCRdb's table, derived via immunoSEQ multiplex PCR, lists solely in-frame clones and lacks some. The data hold over 130,000 clones, with around 90% observed a single time. The sample in question was peripheral blood, obtained 28 days after the second AZD1222 dose. The receptors derive from an adult who received the AZD1222 COVID-19 vaccine. CDR3s include the opening cysteine and the closing phenylalanine or tryptophan. A D gene is named only where the DNA matches it firmly. Some rows have no size entry. The others give once, few or many, or a class for an expanded clone.

clone size | D gene | J gene | CDR3 length | V gene | CDR3 DNA | CDR3 protein
NA | NA | TRBJ2-2 | 16 | TRBV4-1 | TGCGCCAGCAGCCAAGAACCGGGACCAAACACCGGGGAGCTGTTTTTT | CASSQEPGPNTGELFF
NA | TRBD1 | TRBJ2-3 | 16 | TRBV3-1/TRBV3-2 | TGTGCCAGCAGCCAGGACAGGGGGCGCGGCACAGATACGCAGTATTTT | CASSQDRGRGTDTQYF
NA | TRBD2 | TRBJ2-4 | 15 | TRBV7-2 | TGTGCCAGCAGCTTTCTAGCGGGGCCTCAAAGCATTCAGTACTTC | CASSFLAGPQSIQYF
NA | NA | TRBJ2-1 | 13 | TRBV10-3 | TGTGCCATCAGTGAGTTTGACGTGGAAGGGCAGTTCTTC | CAISEFDVEGQFF
NA | NA | TRBJ2-1 | 16 | TRBV13 | TGTGCCAGCAGCTTAGTCCAGGGAAGAACCTACAATGAGCAGTTCTTC | CASSLVQGRTYNEQFF
NA | TRBD2 | TRBJ2-7 | 15 | TRBV5-1 | TGCGCCAGCAGCTTACTAGCGGGAGGGCACTACGAGCAGTACTTC | CASSLLAGGHYEQYF
NA | NA | TRBJ2-2 | 16 | TRBV7-3 | TGTGCCAGCAGCGACTTTGCGGCGACGGGCACCGGGGAGCTGTTTTTT | CASSDFAATGTGELFF
once | NA | TRBJ2-2 | 16 | TRBV7-3 | TGTGCCAGCAGCCCTCAGACTAGTAGGAACACCGGGGAGCTGTTTTTT | CASSPQTSRNTGELFF
NA | NA | TRBJ2-7 | 11 | TRBV28 | TGTGCCAGCAGTTTAGCATGGGAGCAGTACTTC | CASSLAWEQYF
NA | NA | TRBJ2-3 | 14 | TRBV7-9 | TGTGCCAGCAGACCGGAGGGACTTGCAGATACGCAGTATTTT | CASRPEGLADTQYF
NA | NA | TRBJ1-5 | 14 | TRBV2 | TGTGCCAGCTGCAGGGATGGAGGAGATCAGCCCCAGCATTTT | CASCRDGGDQPQHF
NA | NA | TRBJ2-7 | 11 | TRBV29-1 | TGCAGCGTTGAAGATCTAAGCGAGCAGTACTTC | CSVEDLSEQYF
NA | TRBD1 | TRBJ2-1 | 12 | TRBV12-5 | TGTGCTAGTGGTCCCGGGACAGCAAAGCAGTTCTTC | CASGPGTAKQFF
few | TRBD2 | TRBJ2-5 | 15 | TRBV19 | TGTGCCAGTAGTATTGAGGCTAGCGGGTGGGAGACCCAGTACTTC | CASSIEASGWETQYF
NA | TRBD2 | TRBJ2-3 | 16 | TRBV5-1 | TGCGCCAGCACCCCGACGGCGGGAGCTAGCACAGATACGCAGTATTTT | CASTPTAGASTDTQYF
NA | NA | TRBJ1-5 | 13 | TRBV28 | TGTGCCAGCAGTTCCCGAAGGGTCCCGGCCCAGCATTTT | CASSSRRVPAQHF
NA | NA | TRBJ1-1 | 13 | TRBV18 | TGTGCCAGCTCGCAGGGGCAGAACACTGAAGCTTTCTTT | CASSQGQNTEAFF
NA | TRBD1 | TRBJ2-7 | 12 | TRBV29-1 | TGCAGCGTTGGGTCAGGGGGCGACGAGCAGTACTTC | CSVGSGGDEQYF
NA | NA | TRBJ1-5 | 12 | TRBV29-1 | TGCAGCGTTGGCGGGGGCAATCAGCCCCAGCATTTT | CSVGGGNQPQHF
NA | TRBD2 | TRBJ2-3 | 16 | TRBV5-1 | TGCGCCAGCAGCTTACTCGCGGGGGTCTCCACAGATACGCAGTATTTT | CASSLLAGVSTDTQYF
NA | NA | TRBJ1-4 | 15 | TRBV27 | TGTGCCAGCAGTGCCGCACAAAAGGGAAATGAAAAACTGTTTTTT | CASSAAQKGNEKLFF
NA | NA | TRBJ1-2 | 12 | TRBV3-1/TRBV3-2 | TGTGCCAGCAGCTTATCGGAATTTGGCTACACCTTC | CASSLSEFGYTF
NA | NA | TRBJ2-7 | 13 | TRBV2 | TGTGCCAGCCGAAGGACAGAAGTTTACGAGCAGTACTTC | CASRRTEVYEQYF
NA | NA | TRBJ2-6 | 16 | TRBV24-1 | TGTGCCACCAGTGCTGGCCGGACCTCTGGGGCCAACGTCCTGACTTTC | CATSAGRTSGANVLTF
NA | NA | TRBJ2-7 | 15 | TRBV28 | TGTGCCAGCAGTTCTACCGACAGGAGGTCCTACGAGCAGTACTTC | CASSSTDRRSYEQYF
once | NA | TRBJ1-4 | 17 | TRBV5-1 | TGCGCCAGCAGCTTGATTAGTGACAGCCGAACTAATGAAAAACTGTTTTTT | CASSLISDSRTNEKLFF
NA | TRBD1 | TRBJ2-1 | 16 | TRBV14 | TGTGCCAGCAGCCCACTATCCGGGACAGGGGGCAGTGAGCAGTTCTTC | CASSPLSGTGGSEQFF
NA | TRBD2 | TRBJ2-1 | 15 | TRBV18 | TGTGCCAGCTCAGCCACTAGCGGGAGTGCCCATGAGCAGTTCTTC | CASSATSGSAHEQFF
NA | TRBD2 | TRBJ2-1 | 16 | TRBV5-1 | TGCGCCAGCAGCTTGGTGGAGGCGGGGGGATCCAATGAGCAGTTCTTC | CASSLVEAGGSNEQFF
NA | NA | TRBJ1-3 | 15 | TRBV10-3 | TGTGCCATCAGTGAAGGGTGGCAGGGTGGAAACACCATATATTTT | CAISEGWQGGNTIYF
NA | NA | TRBJ2-4 | 16 | TRBV27 | TGTGCCAGCAGTCCAACGGGGGTCGTAGCCAAAAACATTCAGTACTTC | CASSPTGVVAKNIQYF
NA | NA | TRBJ2-1 | 11 | TRBV5-1 | TGCGCCAGCACCTTAGCGGAGGAGCAGTTCTTC | CASTLAEEQFF
once | NA | TRBJ1-4 | 13 | TRBV2 | TGTGCCAGCAGCTTGAGTCAGTACGAAAAACTGTTTTTT | CASSLSQYEKLFF
NA | NA | TRBJ1-2 | 15 | TRBV28 | TGTGCCAGCAGTTTATCGGGTAGCCTCTATTTAGGCTACACCTTC | CASSLSGSLYLGYTF
NA | NA | TRBJ1-2 | 15 | TRBV6-5 | TGTGCCAGCAGCTATGCCGGAGGGGACCGCAGGGGCTACACCTTC | CASSYAGGDRRGYTF
NA | TRBD2 | TRBJ2-2 | 17 | TRBV5-4 | TGTGCCAGCAGCCGTGGGCTAGCGGGGGGTACATCCGGGGAGCTGTTTTTT | CASSRGLAGGTSGELFF
NA | TRBD1 | TRBJ2-7 | 16 | TRBV7-8 | TGTGCCAGCAGCAACCCACAGGGGCGGAATGCGTACGAGCAGTACTTC | CASSNPQGRNAYEQYF
few | TRBD2 | TRBJ2-7 | 16 | TRBV5-6 | TGTGCCAGCAGCTCTGTGCTAGCGGGAGATTCTTACGAGCAGTACTTC | CASSSVLAGDSYEQYF
NA | NA | TRBJ1-1 | 14 | TRBV30 | TGTGCCTGGGGATACACGGGAGGGAGGACTGAAGCTTTCTTT | CAWGYTGGRTEAFF
NA | NA | TRBJ1-1 | 13 | TRBV4-1 | TGCGCCAGCAGCCAAGTCGAGAACACTGAAGCTTTCTTT | CASSQVENTEAFF
NA | NA | TRBJ2-3 | 17 | TRBV5-1 | TGCGCCAGCACCCCCTCGGCCGTTGGGGGAGGCACAGATACGCAGTATTTT | CASTPSAVGGGTDTQYF
NA | NA | TRBJ2-3 | 13 | TRBV5-8 | TGTGCCAGCAGCTTTCAGAGCACAGATACGCAGTATTTT | CASSFQSTDTQYF
few | TRBD1 | TRBJ2-7 | 15 | TRBV10-1 | TGCGCCAGCAGCCCCTCCGGGACAGGGTCTTACGAGCAGTACTTC | CASSPSGTGSYEQYF
few | TRBD2 | TRBJ2-1 | 18 | TRBV13 | TGTGCCAGCACCCTTTATAGCTGGGGACTAGCGGGGAAAAATGAGCAGTTCTTC | CASTLYSWGLAGKNEQFF
NA | NA | TRBJ1-5 | 13 | TRBV11-2 | TGTGCCAGCAGCTCACAGGGAGACCAGCCCCAGCATTTT | CASSSQGDQPQHF